This T cell receptor beta chain was retrieved from a study of T cells after yellow fever vaccination. TCRdb redid the calling of the 5' RACE reads with MiXCR, one entry per CDR3 protein. The sample has just under 600,000 distinct CDR3 sequences, roughly 12% seen once. Germline V gives CDR1 SGHTA, CDR2 FQGTGA. The length of the CDR3 is 15 residues. Trimming pared 5 bases from V and 0 bases from J, leaving 13 bases between. The chain combines TRBV7-3 with TRBJ2-5; D gene uncertain. Here the sequenced sample was PBMCs, taken on the day of the yellow fever booster vaccination. The TCR sequence derives from a man aged 25-45 years who received the YFV17D yellow fever vaccine. The CDR3, as DNA: TGTGCCAGCAGCCCGTACGGTCGGTACCAAGAGACCCAGTACTTC. Residues: CASSPYGRYQETQYF.